This T cell receptor (beta chain) originates from a study of radiotherapy plus CTLA-4 blockade in lung cancer. Study information: Overall, about 19% of patients showed an objective response, while roughly 28% attained disease control.

This clone showed up just a few times. The antigen is unknown. This table comes from immunoSEQ multiplex PCR, and its TCRdb copy is limited to in-frame clones, with some not included. The table records roughly 53,000 clones, 65% to 80% of them present only once. The CDR3 has 15 residues. Trimming removed 4 bases at V and 3 bases at J, with 16 bases between. Per the germline V gene, CDR1 is MNHEY and CDR2 is SVGAGI. Focal radiation plus CTLA-4 blockade with ipilimumab was administered to patients who had chemo-refractory metastatic non-small-cell lung cancer. Study outcomes and limitations: TCR clones of tumor origin grew in blood after radiotherapy plus ipilimumab.

This chain connects TRBV6-5 to TRBJ2-7; maybe TRBD1 (6 bases). The material was peripheral blood, obtained from a patient treated with radiotherapy plus ipilimumab. The sequence derives from a human donor with non-small cell lung cancer who had a partial response to radiotherapy plus ipilimumab. CDR3 sequence reads: CASSSNREPFYEQYF. As DNA, the CDR3 is TGTGCCAGCAGTTCAAACAGGGAACCCTTCTACGAGCAGTACTTC.